The present T cell receptor (beta chain) was sequenced within a study of blood T cell repertoires in COVID-19. With V trimmed by 2 bases and J by 2 bases, 7 bases remained unmatched. From germline, CDR1 is SGHTA and CDR2 FQGTGA. The CDR3 sequence is 16 residues long. The protocol was immunoSEQ multiplex PCR, while the TCRdb copy is restricted to in-frame clones and leaves out a portion. The sample records more than 95,000 clones, approximately 80% being singletons. This clonotype originated in a man between 65 and 85 years old with acute or convalescent COVID-19. The sample taken for sequencing was peripheral blood. This chain connects TRBV7-3 to TRBJ2-5; 8 bases are shared with TRBD2. CDR3 coding DNA: TGTGCCAGCAGCTTAGGTCGCGGGGGGCAGCAAGAGACCCAGTACTTC. Encoded protein: CASSLGRGGQQETQYF.